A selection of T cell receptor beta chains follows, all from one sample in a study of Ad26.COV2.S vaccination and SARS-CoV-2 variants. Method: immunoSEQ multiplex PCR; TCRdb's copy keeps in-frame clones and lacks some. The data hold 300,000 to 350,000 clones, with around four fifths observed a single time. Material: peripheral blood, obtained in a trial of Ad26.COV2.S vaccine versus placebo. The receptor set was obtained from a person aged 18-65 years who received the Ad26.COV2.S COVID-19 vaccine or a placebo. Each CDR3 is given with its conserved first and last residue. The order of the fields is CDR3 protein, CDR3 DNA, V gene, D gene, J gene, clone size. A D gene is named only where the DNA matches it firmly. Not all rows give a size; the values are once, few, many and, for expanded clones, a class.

CASSQEKGSGLAQYF | TGTGCCAGCAGCCAAGAAAAGGGGTCGGGACTAGCACAGTATTTT | TRBV4-2 | TRBD2 | TRBJ2-3 | -
CASSLDMGRSDNEQFF | TGTGCCAGCAGCTTGGATATGGGGCGCTCGGACAATGAGCAGTTCTTC | TRBV5-4 | - | TRBJ2-1 | -
CASSYVSGKFF | TGTGCCAGCAGTTACGTGTCAGGGAAGTTCTTC | TRBV6-2/TRBV6-3 | - | TRBJ2-1 | -
CASSVTGIGTEAFF | TGTGCCAGCAGCGTCACAGGGATCGGGACTGAAGCTTTCTTT | TRBV7-2 | - | TRBJ1-1 | -
CASRRGQTNTGELFF | TGTGCCAGCAGAAGGGGACAGACGAACACCGGGGAGCTGTTTTTT | TRBV6-5 | TRBD1 | TRBJ2-2 | few
CATSRETGVNEKLFF | TGTGCCACCAGCAGGGAAACAGGAGTTAATGAAAAACTGTTTTTT | TRBV15 | - | TRBJ1-4 | -
CASSVGGTGDEQYF | TGTGCCAGCAGCGTAGGGGGGACAGGGGACGAGCAGTACTTC | TRBV9 | TRBD1 | TRBJ2-7 | -
CASGPPQGEAFF | TGTGCTAGTGGTCCCCCACAGGGAGAAGCTTTCTTT | TRBV12-5 | - | TRBJ1-1 | -
CASSYGGPGSGYTF | TGTGCCAGCAGTTACGGTGGCCCCGGGTCTGGCTACACCTTC | TRBV6-5 | - | TRBJ1-2 | -
CASSVGSGNYGYTF | TGTGCCAGCAGCGTAGGCTCAGGGAACTATGGCTACACCTTC | TRBV9 | - | TRBJ1-2 | few
CASSSHRGETSFKLYNEQFF | TGTGCCAGCAGCTCCCACAGGGGTGAAACCTCTTTTAAACTCTACAATGAGCAGTTCTTC | TRBV9 | TRBD1 | TRBJ2-1 | -
CASSFRDSLNIQYF | TGTGCCAGCAGCTTCCGGGACAGCTTAAACATTCAGTACTTC | TRBV11-3 | TRBD1 | TRBJ2-4 | -
CATRAGGNIQYF | TGTGCCACCAGGGCAGGGGGGAACATTCAGTACTTC | TRBV15 | - | TRBJ2-4 | -
CASSFLAGNGYTF | TGTGCCAGCAGTTTTCTGGCGGGAAATGGCTACACCTTC | TRBV27 | - | TRBJ1-2 | -
CATSRGSRSSNEKLFF | TGTGCCACCAGCAGAGGTAGTCGCAGCAGTAATGAAAAACTGTTTTTT | TRBV15 | - | TRBJ1-4 | -
CASSLDPASGGQYF | TGTGCCAGCAGCTTAGATCCGGCATCTGGAGGGCAGTACTTC | TRBV7-2 | - | TRBJ2-7 | -
CASSSSYRGGEQFF | TGTGCCAGCAGCTCTAGCTACAGGGGCGGGGAGCAGTTCTTC | TRBV28 | TRBD1 | TRBJ2-1 | once
CASSLGRNTQYF | TGTGCCAGCAGCTTAGGACGGAATACGCAGTATTTT | TRBV7-9 | - | TRBJ2-3 | once
CASSFGPHNSNQPQHF | TGTGCCAGCAGCTTCGGCCCCCATAATAGCAATCAGCCCCAGCATTTT | TRBV7-6 | - | TRBJ1-5 | -
CASSGGVPNDYGYTF | TGTGCCAGCAGCGGAGGGGTCCCGAATGACTATGGCTACACCTTC | TRBV9 | - | TRBJ1-2 | -
CASSRQTGGKDTQYF | TGTGCCAGCAGCCGTCAGACAGGGGGGAAGGATACGCAGTATTTT | TRBV3-1/TRBV3-2 | TRBD1 | TRBJ2-3 | -
CAGRDTRSYEQYF | TGTGCCGGACGGGACACCCGATCCTACGAGCAGTACTTC | TRBV10-3 | - | TRBJ2-7 | -
CASTPDLTGELFF | TGTGCCAGTACTCCCGACCTCACCGGGGAGCTGTTTTTT | TRBV19 | - | TRBJ2-2 | -
CASSSTGFYEQYF | TGCGCCAGCAGCTCCACAGGGTTCTACGAGCAGTACTTC | TRBV5-1 | - | TRBJ2-7 | -
CASSGSSGAGELFF | TGCGCCAGCAGTGGGTCGTCGGGCGCCGGGGAGCTGTTTTTT | TRBV10-1 | - | TRBJ2-2 | -
CASTTGQGGVDTQYF | TGTGCCAGCACGACGGGACAGGGCGGGGTAGATACGCAGTATTTT | TRBV6-5 | TRBD1 | TRBJ2-3 | -
CATARDSYEQYF | TGTGCCACCGCCCGGGACAGCTACGAGCAGTACTTC | TRBV24-1 | TRBD1 | TRBJ2-7 | -
CASSISGTGGHEQYF | TGTGCCAGTAGTATATCCGGGACAGGGGGCCACGAGCAGTACTTC | TRBV19 | TRBD1 | TRBJ2-7 | -
CASMLGGFQSNQPQHF | TGTGCCAGCATGCTCGGAGGGTTCCAAAGCAATCAGCCCCAGCATTTT | TRBV28 | - | TRBJ1-5 | -
CASSDDRGGGYTF | TGTGCCAGCAGTGACGACAGGGGGGGAGGCTACACCTTC | TRBV25-1 | TRBD1 | TRBJ1-2 | -
CASSGDRGTEAFF | TGTGCCAGCAGCGGGGACAGGGGCACTGAAGCTTTCTTT | TRBV25-1 | TRBD1 | TRBJ1-1 | -
CASRDGTTREKLFF | TGTGCCAGCAGGGACGGGACGACGAGGGAAAAACTGTTTTTT | TRBV2 | - | TRBJ1-4 | -
CASSLAVRRTNEKLFF | TGTGCCAGCAGCTTGGCCGTCAGAAGGACTAATGAAAAACTGTTTTTT | TRBV5-5 | - | TRBJ1-4 | -
CASSVGQHYGYTF | TGTGCCAGCAGCGTAGGACAGCACTATGGCTACACCTTC | TRBV9 | - | TRBJ1-2 | once
CSVSGGTEAFF | TGCAGCGTTTCAGGGGGCACTGAAGCTTTCTTT | TRBV29-1 | TRBD1 | TRBJ1-1 | -
CASSLPGGRDIQYF | TGTGCCAGCAGCCTGCCCGGCGGCAGAGACATTCAGTACTTC | TRBV3-1/TRBV3-2 | - | TRBJ2-4 | -
CASSHQTTGGKGYTF | TGTGCCAGCAGCCACCAGACGACAGGGGGGAAGGGCTACACCTTC | TRBV3-1/TRBV3-2 | TRBD1 | TRBJ1-2 | -
CASSLVWEDTQYF | TGTGCCAGCAGCTTAGTTTGGGAAGATACGCAGTATTTT | TRBV11-1 | - | TRBJ2-3 | -
CASSLSSAETQYF | TGTGCCAGTAGTCTGTCATCCGCGGAGACCCAGTACTTC | TRBV19 | - | TRBJ2-5 | -
CASSLTSGETYEQYF | TGTGCCAGCAGCTTAACTAGCGGGGAGACCTACGAGCAGTACTTC | TRBV11-2 | TRBD2 | TRBJ2-7 | -
CASSQKDGQGRGQYF | TGTGCCAGCAGCCAAAAGGACGGACAGGGACGAGGGCAGTACTTC | TRBV3-1/TRBV3-2 | TRBD1 | TRBJ2-7 | -
CASSPTRGTYEQYF | TGTGCCAGCTCTCCGACCCGGGGGACCTACGAGCAGTACTTC | TRBV18 | - | TRBJ2-7 | -
CASSSSTSGTRYF | TGTGCCAGCAGCTCTTCGACTAGCGGAACACGGTACTTC | TRBV9 | TRBD2 | TRBJ2-5 | -
CASSAHGGAEDTQYF | TGTGCCAGCAGTGCACACGGGGGGGCTGAAGATACGCAGTATTTT | TRBV2 | TRBD2 | TRBJ2-3 | -
CASSTQREAFF | TGTGCCAGCAGCACCCAGAGAGAAGCTTTCTTT | TRBV7-9 | - | TRBJ1-1 | -
CASSQATMGQSYGYTF | TGCGCCAGCAGCCAAGCAACCATGGGACAGTCCTATGGCTACACCTTC | TRBV4-1 | TRBD1 | TRBJ1-2 | -
CASRGQGLDTQYF | TGTGCCAGCAGGGGACAGGGTTTAGATACGCAGTATTTT | TRBV12-3/TRBV12-4 | TRBD1 | TRBJ2-3 | -
CASSLAKGAGELFF | TGTGCCAGCAGCTTAGCCAAGGGGGCCGGGGAGCTGTTTTTT | TRBV5-4 | - | TRBJ2-2 | -
CASSVEMTGTVIYQETQYF | TGTGCCAGCAGCGTAGAGATGACAGGTACCGTTATATACCAAGAGACCCAGTACTTC | TRBV9 | - | TRBJ2-5 | -
CAVASRGSFYGYTF | TGTGCCGTTGCTTCCCGCGGATCCTTCTATGGCTACACCTTC | TRBV2 | - | TRBJ1-2 | -
CAISPGQGRHGYTF | TGTGCCATCAGCCCGGGACAGGGAAGACATGGCTACACCTTC | TRBV10-3 | TRBD1 | TRBJ1-2 | -
CASILLGLNTEAFF | TGTGCCAGCATTCTGCTCGGCTTGAACACTGAAGCTTTCTTT | TRBV5-6 | - | TRBJ1-1 | -
CASSAEGGGYNEQFF | TGCGCCAGCAGCGCGGAGGGAGGGGGCTACAATGAGCAGTTCTTC | TRBV4-1 | - | TRBJ2-1 | -
CATEASTGAFF | TGTGCCACCGAGGCCTCGACTGGAGCTTTCTTT | TRBV15 | - | TRBJ1-1 | -
CASSLVGQGDGYTF | TGCGCCAGCAGCCTAGTAGGTCAGGGGGATGGCTACACCTTC | TRBV4-1 | TRBD1 | TRBJ1-2 | -
CASSPPLGLFSYEQYF | TGTGCCAGCAGCCCCCCCTTAGGACTATTCTCCTACGAGCAGTACTTC | TRBV11-3 | - | TRBJ2-7 | -
CASSIISNKGYGYTF | TGTGCCAGTAGTATAATATCGAACAAGGGCTATGGCTACACCTTC | TRBV19 | - | TRBJ1-2 | -